This TCR beta chain was documented in a study of T cell repertoires in cytomegalovirus infection. General study findings and limits: In two of eight donors, the top clonotype was HLA-C-restricted CMV-specific. Summed public TCR beta family frequency identified CMV carriers bearing the relevant HLA.

MiXCR, applied by TCRdb to the reads, yields one record per CDR3 protein. The sample shows some 400,000 distinct CDR3 sequences, around 18% of them seen only once. Concerning this clonotype: What it binds is not known.

V lost 2 bases, J lost 10 bases, and 21 bases lay in between. The CDR3 contains 15 residues. Germline values: CDR1 SGHKS, CDR2 YYEKEE (reference sequence). This rearrangement joins TRBV5-5 to TRBJ1-1; no definite D call. Sequenced input: PBMCs. This sequence originates from a human donor in good health (CMV status not recorded). Some clones in this sample may be carry-over from other donors' samples. The CDR3 is CASSFDTWVRRVAFF. CDR3 in DNA: TGTGCCAGCAGCTTTGATACATGGGTCCGTCGGGTAGCTTTCTTT.